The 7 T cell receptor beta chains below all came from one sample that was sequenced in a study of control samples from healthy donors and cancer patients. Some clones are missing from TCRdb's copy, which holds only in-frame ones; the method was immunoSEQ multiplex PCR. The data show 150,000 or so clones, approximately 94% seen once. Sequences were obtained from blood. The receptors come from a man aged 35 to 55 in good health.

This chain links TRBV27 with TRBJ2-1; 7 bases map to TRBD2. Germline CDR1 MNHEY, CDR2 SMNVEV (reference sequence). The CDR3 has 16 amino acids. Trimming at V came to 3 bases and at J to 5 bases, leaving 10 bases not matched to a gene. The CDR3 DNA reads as TGTGCCAGCAGTTTTATGGGTTGGGGGGGGGACAATGAGCAGTTCTTC. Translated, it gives CASSFMGWGGDNEQFF.

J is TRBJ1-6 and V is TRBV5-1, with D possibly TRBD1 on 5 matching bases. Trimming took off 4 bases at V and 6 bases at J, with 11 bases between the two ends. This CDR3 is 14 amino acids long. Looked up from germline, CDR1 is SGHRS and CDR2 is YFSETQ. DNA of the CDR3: TGCGCCAGCAGCCCGGGACTGACTAATTCACCCCTCCACTTT. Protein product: CASSPGLTNSPLHF.

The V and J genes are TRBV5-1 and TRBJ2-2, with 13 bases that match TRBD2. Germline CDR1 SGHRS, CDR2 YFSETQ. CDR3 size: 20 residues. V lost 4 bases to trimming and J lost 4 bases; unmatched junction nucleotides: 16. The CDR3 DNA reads TGCGCCAGCAGCCCGTGGACTAGCGGGAGTTTAGCTTTTGGCACCGGGGAGCTGTTTTTT. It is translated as CASSPWTSGSLAFGTGELFF.

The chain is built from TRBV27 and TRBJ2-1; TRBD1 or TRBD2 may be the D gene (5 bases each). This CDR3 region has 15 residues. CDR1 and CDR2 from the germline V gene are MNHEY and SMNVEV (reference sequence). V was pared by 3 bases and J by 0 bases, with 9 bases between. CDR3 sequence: CASSLGDGSYNEQFF. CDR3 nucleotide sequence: TGTGCCAGCAGTTTGGGGGACGGCTCCTACAATGAGCAGTTCTTC.

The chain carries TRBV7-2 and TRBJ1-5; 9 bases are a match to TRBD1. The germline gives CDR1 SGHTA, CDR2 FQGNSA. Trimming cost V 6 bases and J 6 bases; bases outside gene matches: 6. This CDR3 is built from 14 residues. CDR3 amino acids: CASSINRGLQPQHF. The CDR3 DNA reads TGTGCCAGCAGTATTAACAGGGGGCTTCAGCCCCAGCATTTT.

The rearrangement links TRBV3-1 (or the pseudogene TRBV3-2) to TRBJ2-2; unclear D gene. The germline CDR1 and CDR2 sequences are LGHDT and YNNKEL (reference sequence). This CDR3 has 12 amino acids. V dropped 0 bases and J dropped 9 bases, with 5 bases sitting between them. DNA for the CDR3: TGTGCCAGCAGCCAAGATAACAGGGAGCTGTTTTTT. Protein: CASSQDNRELFF.

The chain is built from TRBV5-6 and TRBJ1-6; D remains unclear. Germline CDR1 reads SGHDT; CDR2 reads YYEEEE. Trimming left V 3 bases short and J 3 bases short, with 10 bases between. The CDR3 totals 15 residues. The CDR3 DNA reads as TGTGCCAGCAGCTCGTACAGCCACTATAATTCACCCCTCCACTTT. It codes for CASSSYSHYNSPLHF.